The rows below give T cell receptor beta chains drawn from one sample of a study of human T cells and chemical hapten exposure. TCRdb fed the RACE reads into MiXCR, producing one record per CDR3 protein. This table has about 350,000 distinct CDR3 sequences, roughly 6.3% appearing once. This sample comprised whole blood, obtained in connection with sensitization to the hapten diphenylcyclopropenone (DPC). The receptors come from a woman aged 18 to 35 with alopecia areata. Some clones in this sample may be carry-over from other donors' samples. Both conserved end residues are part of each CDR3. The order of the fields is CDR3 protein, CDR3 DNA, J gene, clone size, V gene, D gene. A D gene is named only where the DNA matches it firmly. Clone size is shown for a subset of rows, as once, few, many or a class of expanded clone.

CASGLGADTQYF,TGTGCTAGTGGTTTGGGGGCCGATACGCAGTATTTT,TRBJ2-3,many,TRBV12-5,NA
CASSRTSGGLPTDTQYF,TGTGCCAGCAGCCGGACTAGCGGGGGGCTACCTACAGATACGCAGTATTTT,TRBJ2-3,NA,TRBV7-2,TRBD2
CAISTSLGGDTQYF,TGTGCCATCAGTACGTCCCTCGGTGGAGATACGCAGTATTTT,TRBJ2-3,many,TRBV10-3,NA
CATSPRTGPPSSGANVLTF,TGTGCCACCAGTCCCCGGACAGGACCACCAAGCTCTGGGGCCAACGTCCTGACTTTC,TRBJ2-6,NA,TRBV24-1,TRBD1
CASSLGTGGNEQYF,TGTGCCAGCAGCTTAGGGACAGGGGGCAACGAGCAGTACTTC,TRBJ2-7,NA,TRBV7-3,TRBD1
CASSQVLGQGARHSLGNTIYF,TGTGCCAGCAGCCAAGTTCTAGGACAGGGGGCAAGGCACAGTCTTGGAAACACCATATATTTT,TRBJ1-3,many,TRBV3-1,TRBD1
CASSLPRREQYF,TGTGCCAGCAGTTTGCCGCGTCGGGAGCAGTACTTC,TRBJ2-7,NA,TRBV28,NA
CASSRTGGQDTEAFF,TGTGCCAGCAGTCGAACCGGGGGCCAGGACACTGAAGCTTTCTTT,TRBJ1-1,few,TRBV6-6,NA
CATGPSSYEQYF,TGTGCCACCGGGCCTAGCTCCTACGAGCAGTACTTC,TRBJ2-7,NA,TRBV10-3,NA
CASSQKLGTSLRTDTQYF,TGTGCCAGCAGCCAGAAACTTGGGACTAGCCTCCGGACAGATACGCAGTATTTT,TRBJ2-3,NA,TRBV3-1,TRBD2
CASRKENSYEQYF,TGTGCCAGCAGAAAGGAAAATTCCTACGAGCAGTACTTC,TRBJ2-7,few,TRBV25-1,NA
CAIRSGNYGYTF,TGTGCCATCAGGTCCGGGAACTATGGCTACACCTTC,TRBJ1-2,NA,TRBV10-3,NA
CASSQRGTVEAFF,TGTGCCAGCAGCCAACGAGGGACAGTCGAAGCTTTCTTT,TRBJ1-1,many,TRBV4-2,TRBD1
CASSYLQGNAEAFF,TGTGCCAGCAGTTATTTACAGGGGAACGCTGAAGCTTTCTTT,TRBJ1-1,few,TRBV6-6,TRBD1
CSVDAGLAYAF,TGCAGCGTTGATGCGGGACTGGCTTACGCCTTC,TRBJ1-2,few,TRBV29-1,NA
CASSNRLEGAWQPQHF,TGTGCCAGCAGTAACCGCCTGGAAGGGGCTTGGCAGCCCCAGCATTTT,TRBJ1-5,NA,TRBV6-2/TRBV6-3,NA
CASSDRGVVDEQFF,TGTGCCAGCAGTGATCGGGGGGTGGTGGATGAGCAGTTCTTC,TRBJ2-1,few,TRBV2,TRBD2
CASSVGLAGDIQYF,TGTGCCAGCAGCGTAGGGCTAGCCGGGGACATTCAGTACTTC,TRBJ2-4,NA,TRBV9,NA
CSAPTGYGYTF,TGCAGTGCCCCAACAGGGTACGGCTACACCTTC,TRBJ1-2,few,TRBV20-1,NA